This TCR beta chain stems from a study of beta chain features in type 1 diabetes. General study results and limits: Patients' naive, central memory and Treg TCRB repertoires seemed closer to one another than those of healthy donors. Moderate but significant shortening of TCRB CDR3s was recorded in all four CD4+ subsets from Type 1 diabetes patients. Equally in patients and controls, PCR might preferentially amplify shorter templates.

The ends were cut back, 5 bases at V and 14 bases at J, with 16 bases in the middle. Germline V CDR1 and CDR2: MNHEY, SVGAGI. The CDR3 length is 12 residues. Every isolated RNA sample was fully reverse transcribed, so sequencing captured expressed TCRB transcripts. TCRdb's copy holds only in-frame clones and misses some; the assay was immunoSEQ multiplex PCR. The sample yields 200,000 to 250,000 clones, roughly 13% seen once. Staining for CD45RO/CCR7/CD25/CD127/CD95/CD27 allowed sorting of CD4+ naive, central memory, regulatory and stem cell-like memory cells. As regards this clone: As yet, its antigen is unknown.

Sequencing was performed on naive CD4+ T cells from blood. This receptor was obtained from a middle-aged woman in good health. This sequence joins TRBV6-5 and TRBJ2-4, with D tentatively TRBD2 (6 bases). The DNA of the CDR3 is TGTGCCAGCAGTGAAGCGCTTTGGGGGGAGTACTTC. Its translation is CASSEALWGEYF.